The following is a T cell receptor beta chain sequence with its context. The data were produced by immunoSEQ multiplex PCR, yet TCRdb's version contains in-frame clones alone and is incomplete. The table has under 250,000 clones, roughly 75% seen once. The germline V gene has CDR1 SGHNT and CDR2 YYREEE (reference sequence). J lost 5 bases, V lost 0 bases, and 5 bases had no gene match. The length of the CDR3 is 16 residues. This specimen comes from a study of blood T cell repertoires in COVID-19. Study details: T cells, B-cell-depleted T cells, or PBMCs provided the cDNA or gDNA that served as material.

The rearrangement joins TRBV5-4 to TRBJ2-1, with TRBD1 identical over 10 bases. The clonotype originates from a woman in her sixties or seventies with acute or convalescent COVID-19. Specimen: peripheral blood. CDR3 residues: CASSLGRDRGHNEQFF. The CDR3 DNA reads TGTGCCAGCAGCTTGGGTCGGGACAGGGGCCACAATGAGCAGTTCTTC.